These 25 T cell receptor beta chains were all obtained from the same sample, sequenced in a study of T-cell reconstitution after alpha-beta-depleted transplantation in children. The TCRbeta library incorporated unique molecular identifiers. Each CDR3 protein is one row after TCRdb ran MiXCR on the PCR reads. The repertoire includes 400,000 to 450,000 distinct CDR3 sequences, roughly 43% of them detected once, and 27% sits in the top ten. The specimen comprised PBMCs, sampled before TCRalphabeta/CD19-depleted stem cell transplant. Receptor source: a girl aged 2-10 years with aplastic anemia, due to receive a stem cell transplant.

A few counts support this clonotype. The rearrangement joins TRBV7-6 to TRBJ2-2, with 7 nucleotides matching TRBD2. Germline trimming cut 6 bases from V and 6 bases from J; bases unmatched to any gene: 13. This CDR3 has 16 amino acids. Germline CDR1 and CDR2: SGHVS and FNYEAQ. Written as DNA, the CDR3 is TGTGCCAGCAGTTTAACCCCGGGACTAAACTCCGGGGAGCTGTTTTTT. Amino acids: CASSLTPGLNSGELFF.

This chain links TRBV6-1 with TRBJ1-5; 7 nucleotides match TRBD1. Unmatched junction bases numbered 15, after V lost 6 bases and J lost 1 base. This CDR3 has 18 amino acids. CDR1 is MNHNS and CDR2 is SASEGT in the germline V gene. In nucleotides, the CDR3 is TGTGCCAGCAGACCCGACAGGGAGGGCCGAGGGAGCAATCAGCCCCAGCATTTT. This codes for CASRPDREGRGSNQPQHF.

CDR3 DNA: TGCGCCAGCAGCTTGGCGCCCGGAGCGGGGGGCCCCAATGAGCAGTTCTTC. Its translation is CASSLAPGAGGPNEQFF. This chain connects TRBV5-1 to TRBJ2-1; 9 bases map to TRBD2. The CDR3 consists of 17 residues. CDR1 and CDR2 from the germline V gene are SGHRS and YFSETQ. With 0 bases clipped from V and 6 bases from J, the junction kept 10 bases outside the gene matches.

The chain has TRBV5-1 and TRBJ2-2, with D possibly being TRBD1 (6 bases). The V end lost 3 bases, the J end lost 1 base, and 7 bases lay between the germline ends. The germline CDR1 and CDR2 sequences are SGHRS and YFSETQ. CDR3 size: 14 residues. CDR3 DNA: TGCGCCAGCAGCTGGGGACAGAACACCGGGGAGCTGTTTTTT. Translation: CASSWGQNTGELFF.

J is TRBJ2-5 and V is TRBV2; D is undetermined. V was shortened by 6 bases and J by 1 base, with 12 bases between the two germline ends. Per germline, CDR1 SNHLY and CDR2 FYNNEI. This CDR3 has 14 amino acids. CDR3 residues: CASSVRVAQETQYF. CDR3 DNA: TGTGCCAGCAGCGTCCGGGTCGCCCAAGAGACCCAGTACTTC.

This chain joins TRBV7-9 and TRBJ2-3; D not certain. Germline V lookup: CDR1 SEHNR, CDR2 FQNEAQ (reference sequence). The CDR3 covers 15 residues. Trimming took off 1 base at V and 14 bases at J, with 22 bases between the two ends. The CDR3 sequence: CASSLGPLDANKGYF. The CDR3, as DNA: TGTGCCAGCAGCTTAGGCCCTCTGGACGCTAACAAGGGGTATTTT.

Concerning this clonotype: One base away lies a much larger clone, so this may be a sequencing read error. The chain employs TRBV5-5 and TRBJ2-7; maybe TRBD1 (5 bases). Trimming took off 4 bases at V and 5 bases at J, with 10 bases between the two ends. Germline CDR1 SGHKS, CDR2 YYEKEE (reference sequence). The CDR3 has 12 residues. CDR3 DNA sequence: TGTGCCAGCAGCCAACAGGACCACGAGCAGTACTTC. It encodes CASSQQDHEQYF.

V is TRBV20-1 and J is TRBJ2-7; D call uncertain. V lost 6 bases, J lost 0 bases, and 12 bases lay in between. CDR3 size: 13 residues. CDR1 is DFQATT and CDR2 is SNEGSKA in the germline V gene (reference sequence). For the CDR3, the DNA is TGCAGTGCGTCATACCAAAACTCCTACGAGCAGTACTTC. Translation gives CSASYQNSYEQYF.

Comments on this clonotype: A much larger clone differs from this one at a single base, so this may be a read error. The gene calls are TRBV28 and TRBJ2-1, with 8 bases that match TRBD2. With 5 bases clipped from V and 6 bases from J, the junction kept 9 bases outside the gene matches. The CDR3 totals 15 residues. The V gene's germline CDR1 is MDHEN and CDR2 SYDVKM. The CDR3 loop is CASSGNSGTFNEQFF. The CDR3 nucleotides read TGTGCCAGCAGTGGCAATAGCGGGACCTTCAATGAGCAGTTCTTC.

This clonotype has a single count. The chain combines TRBV13 with TRBJ2-7; D may be TRBD2 (5 bases). V was trimmed by 6 bases and J by 6 bases, leaving 18 bases between them. Germline values: CDR1 PRHDT, CDR2 FYEKMQ (reference sequence). CDR3 length: 14 residues. The CDR3 coding sequence is TGTGCCAGCAGACCTCCGGGGAGTGGGAGCGAGCAGTACTTC. Protein sequence: CASRPPGSGSEQYF.

The chain uses TRBV20-1 and TRBJ2-1, with 8 bases lining up with TRBD1. Germline lookup yields CDR1 DFQATT and CDR2 SNEGSKA (reference sequence). CDR3 length: 15 amino acids. Trimming removed 5 bases from V and 4 bases from J; junction bases left unmatched: 10. The CDR3 loop reads CSASPAGGSYNEQFF. The CDR3 region has the DNA TGCAGTGCTTCCCCCGCAGGGGGCAGTTACAATGAGCAGTTCTTC.

V and J are TRBV18 and TRBJ2-7; a possible D gene is TRBD2 (6 bases). V lost 5 bases and J 2 bases, leaving 10 bases between the germline ends. This CDR3 is built from 13 residues. Germline-derived CDR1 and CDR2 are KGHSH and LQKENI. CDR3 sequence (DNA): TGTGCCAGCTCATGGGACTTAACCTACGAGCAGTACTTC. It codes for CASSWDLTYEQYF.

At least ten counts were recorded for this clonotype. The rearrangement joins TRBV20-1 to TRBJ1-5, with TRBD1 identical over 7 bases. CDR1 and CDR2 (germline): DFQATT, SNEGSKA (reference sequence). The CDR3 has 15 amino acids. J lost 4 bases, V lost 0 bases, and 6 bases had no gene match. The DNA of the CDR3 is TGCAGTGCTAGAGATCGGGCCAGGGGGAATCAGCCCCAGCATTTT. Translating it yields CSARDRARGNQPQHF.

V and J are TRBV6-1 and TRBJ2-2; D may be TRBD2 (5 bases). Per the germline V gene, CDR1 is MNHNS and CDR2 is SASEGT. The CDR3 runs to 14 residues. Deletions cut 8 bases from V and 0 bases from J, with 10 bases between. This CDR3 is CASRGSANTGELFF. Written as DNA, the CDR3 is TGTGCCAGCCGCGGGTCAGCGAACACCGGGGAGCTGTTTTTT.

This sequence joins TRBV5-5 and TRBJ1-5; D uncertain. Between the trimmed V and J ends, which lost 0 bases and 0 bases, there was a span of 10 bases. The length of the CDR3 is 16 residues. The germline gives CDR1 SGHKS, CDR2 YYEKEE (reference sequence). The CDR3 loop is CASSLDQLNSNQPQHF. DNA of the CDR3: TGTGCCAGCAGCTTGGATCAGCTCAATAGCAATCAGCCCCAGCATTTT.

This clonotype was seen only a few times. This chain links TRBV20-1 with TRBJ2-1; 7 bases line up with TRBD2. CDR1 is DFQATT, CDR2 SNEGSKA, per germline (reference sequence). This CDR3 has 14 amino acids. V lost 3 bases, J lost 1 base, and 3 bases stayed unmatched. The CDR3 loop is CSARAGESYNEQFF. CDR3 coding DNA: TGCAGTGCTAGGGCGGGAGAATCCTACAATGAGCAGTTCTTC.

Many counts were recorded for this clonotype. This chain uses TRBV7-2 with TRBJ1-3, with D possibly TRBD1 on 5 matching bases. Trimming took off 5 bases at V and 4 bases at J, with 15 bases between the two ends. CDR1 SGHTA and CDR2 FQGNSA come from the germline V gene. The CDR3 extends over 15 amino acids. The CDR3 nucleotides read TGTGCCAGCAGCCCGTGGGCAGGGATGGGAAACACCATATATTTT. It encodes CASSPWAGMGNTIYF.

This rearrangement joins TRBV27 to TRBJ2-7; 9 bases fit TRBD2. The length of the CDR3 is 15 residues. The germline V gene encodes CDR1 MNHEY and CDR2 SMNVEV (reference sequence). V lost 5 bases to trimming and J lost 1 base; unmatched junction nucleotides: 6. CDR3: CASSPGLAHSYEQYF. CDR3 DNA: TGTGCCAGCAGTCCTGGACTAGCGCATTCCTACGAGCAGTACTTC.

The chain combines TRBV12-3 or TRBV12-4 with TRBJ2-7; D call uncertain. The germline V and J ends were trimmed by 5 bases and 6 bases, with 8 bases remaining between them. The CDR3 has 11 amino acids. CDR3 coding DNA: TGTGCCAGCAGTCGGTACGGCGAGCAGTACTTC. Its protein product is CASSRYGEQYF.

The chain employs TRBV20-1 and TRBJ1-6, with D maybe TRBD1 (5 bases). The ends were cut back, 3 bases at V and 14 bases at J, with 17 bases in the middle. Germline V gene data show CDR1 as DFQATT and CDR2 as SNEGSKA (reference sequence). The CDR3 has 13 amino acids. The CDR3 sequence is CSASIREGRSLHF. CDR3 sequence (DNA): TGCAGTGCTAGTATCAGGGAAGGACGATCCCTCCACTTT.

DNA of the CDR3: TGCGCCAGCAGCGTTAGGGGTGAGCAGTTCTTC. This codes for CASSVRGEQFF. The V and J genes are TRBV5-1 and TRBJ2-1; perhaps TRBD1 as D (5 bases). The germline V and J ends were trimmed by 4 bases and 9 bases, with 8 bases remaining between them. The V gene's germline CDR1 is SGHRS and CDR2 YFSETQ. This CDR3 is built from 11 residues. Drawing the rest from reference TRBV5-1 and TRBJ2-1, the complete variable domain is KAGVTQTPRYLIKTRGQQVTLSCSPISGHRSVSWYQQTPGQGLQFLFEYFSETQRNKGNFPGRFSGRQFSNSRSEMNVSTLELGDSALYLCASSVRGEQFFGPGTRLTVL.

In this sample, this clonotype turned up many times. The V call is TRBV12-3 or TRBV12-4, the J call TRBJ1-3; tentative D call: TRBD1 (5 bases). The CDR3 runs to 14 residues. V was cut by 2 bases and J by 2 bases, with 7 bases left in between. DNA for the CDR3: TGTGCCAGCAGTTTAAGGGGAGCTGGAAACACCATATATTTT. Translating gives CASSLRGAGNTIYF.

In this sample, this clonotype turned up many times. The J gene is TRBJ2-7, the V gene TRBV12-3 or TRBV12-4; 11 nucleotides agree with TRBD2. V shed 4 bases, J shed 0 bases, and the junction held 11 bases outside the gene matches. The CDR3 contains 18 residues. CDR3 protein: CASSSASGTSGLSYEQYF. DNA of the CDR3: TGTGCCAGCAGTTCCGCCTCCGGGACTAGCGGTCTCTCCTACGAGCAGTACTTC.

In the case of this clonotype: A much larger clonotype is one base distant, so this may be a read error. The chain links TRBV15 to TRBJ2-7; D is perhaps TRBD1 or TRBD2 (6 bases each). The CDR3 sequence is 14 residues long. CDR1 and CDR2 from the germline V gene are LNHNV and YYDKDF (reference sequence). The DNA for the CDR3 is TGTGCCACCAGCAGAGATCCGGGGGCCGCCGAGCGGTACTTC. Translating gives CATSRDPGAAERYF.

The V call is TRBV30, the J call TRBJ2-7; the match to TRBD2 covers 7 bases. V dropped 0 bases and J dropped 6; count of bases not matched to a gene: 17. In germline, CDR1 is GTSNPN, CDR2 SVGIG (reference sequence). The CDR3 extends over 17 amino acids. CDR3 region: CAWSVLVRTPTGGEQYF. The CDR3 bases are TGTGCCTGGAGTGTACTGGTCCGTACGCCTACGGGGGGCGAGCAGTACTTC. Complete variable domain (other parts from reference TRBV30 and TRBJ2-7): SQTIHQWPATLVQPVGSPLSLECTVEGTSNPNLYWYRQAAGRGLQLLFYSVGIGQISSEVPQNLSASRPQDRQFILSSKKLLLSDSGFYLCAWSVLVRTPTGGEQYFGPGTRLTVT.